This is a list of T cell receptor beta chains from one sample in a study of blood T cell dynamics during melanoma immunotherapy. The method was immunoSEQ multiplex PCR; TCRdb's version includes in-frame clones alone and lacks a portion of them. The table records over 10,000 clones, about 90% of them present only once. Sequenced here: effector memory CD8+ T cells from blood, sampled from a patient treated with checkpoint blockade. The receptors here all came from a human donor with melanoma. Both conserved end residues are part of each CDR3. The D gene is left open where the match is weak. The size field is filled for only some rows; it gives once, few, many or a size class.

abundance	v_gene	j_gene	d_gene	CDR3aa	CDR3nt
NA	TRBV6-6	TRBJ2-7	NA	CASSLHSSYEQYF	TGTGCCAGCAGTCTACATAGCTCCTACGAGCAGTACTTC
NA	TRBV5-4	TRBJ1-3	NA	CASSLGQSGNTIYF	TGTGCCAGCAGCTTGGGGCAGTCTGGAAACACCATATATTTT
NA	TRBV5-8	TRBJ2-2	NA	CASSLVTENTGELFF	TGTGCCAGCAGCTTGGTGACAGAGAACACCGGGGAGCTGTTTTTT
NA	TRBV4-2	TRBJ2-2	TRBD2	CASSVSGGNTGELFF	TGTGCCAGCAGTGTTTCGGGAGGGAATACCGGGGAGCTGTTTTTT
NA	TRBV13	TRBJ1-1	TRBD1	CASSSSDRGTEAFF	TGTGCCAGCAGCTCCTCGGACAGGGGCACTGAAGCTTTCTTT
NA	TRBV25-1	TRBJ1-4	TRBD1	CASRQPGQGTNEKLFF	TGTGCCAGCAGGCAACCGGGACAGGGGACTAATGAAAAACTGTTTTTT
NA	TRBV6-5	TRBJ2-7	NA	CASSYFYEQYF	TGTGCCAGCAGTTACTTCTACGAGCAGTACTTC
NA	TRBV7-6	TRBJ2-1	TRBD1	CASSLAIGGTGGSEQFF	TGTGCCAGCAGCTTAGCGATAGGTGGGACAGGGGGCAGTGAGCAGTTCTTC
NA	TRBV6-1	TRBJ2-1	TRBD1	CASSEATGWHEQFF	TGTGCCAGCAGTGAAGCGACAGGGTGGCATGAGCAGTTCTTC
NA	TRBV5-6	TRBJ2-5	NA	CASSLLLDQETQYF	TGTGCCAGCAGCTTGCTGCTGGACCAAGAGACCCAGTACTTC
NA	TRBV4-3	TRBJ2-3	TRBD2	CASSQEAGGLVLWDTQYF	TGCGCCAGCAGCCAAGAAGCGGGAGGGCTCGTTTTGTGGGATACGCAGTATTTT
NA	TRBV19	TRBJ2-3	TRBD2	CASSIGSGIDTQYF	TGTGCCAGTAGTATAGGTAGCGGGATAGATACGCAGTATTTT
NA	TRBV6-5	TRBJ2-1	NA	CASSYRPNYNEQFF	TGTGCCAGCAGTTACAGACCGAACTACAATGAGCAGTTCTTC
NA	TRBV25-1	TRBJ2-1	TRBD2	CASGGGLEQFF	TGTGCCAGCGGCGGGGGACTAGAGCAGTTCTTC
once	TRBV5-1	TRBJ2-7	NA	CASSLKPKEFADEQYF	TGCGCCAGCAGCTTGAAACCCAAGGAATTTGCGGATGAGCAGTACTTC
NA	TRBV19	TRBJ1-2	NA	CASSIIVSAKSWHYGYTF	TGTGCCAGTAGTATAATTGTGTCGGCTAAGAGTTGGCACTATGGCTACACCTTC
NA	TRBV6-5	TRBJ1-3	NA	CASSFTGTPGNTIYF	TGTGCCAGCAGTTTCACCGGGACCCCTGGAAACACCATATATTTT
NA	TRBV2	TRBJ1-1	TRBD1	CASREPGTAMNTEAFF	TGTGCCAGCAGGGAGCCCGGGACAGCTATGAACACTGAAGCTTTCTTT
NA	TRBV4-1	TRBJ2-1	NA	CASSHSGSSYNEQFF	TGCGCCAGCAGTCACTCGGGGAGCTCCTACAATGAGCAGTTCTTC
NA	TRBV30	TRBJ1-2	NA	CAWSVRGAAYGYTF	TGTGCCTGGAGTGTCCGGGGGGCGGCCTATGGCTACACCTTC
few	TRBV7-9	TRBJ1-1	TRBD1	CASSQGTGMNTEAFF	TGTGCCAGCAGTCAAGGGACAGGCATGAACACTGAAGCTTTCTTT
NA	TRBV25-1	TRBJ1-2	NA	CASSGDLYGYTF	TGTGCCAGCAGCGGGGACCTCTATGGCTACACCTTC
once	TRBV28	TRBJ2-2	NA	CASSLGVSAGELFF	TGTGCCAGCAGCCTAGGTGTCAGCGCCGGGGAGCTGTTTTTT
NA	TRBV27	TRBJ2-2	NA	CASSLFIPVTGELFF	TGTGCCAGCAGTTTATTTATTCCAGTAACCGGGGAGCTGTTTTTT
NA	TRBV7-6	TRBJ1-4	NA	CASSSPNEKLFF	TGTGCCAGCAGCTCCCCAAATGAAAAACTGTTTTTT
NA	TRBV5-4	TRBJ2-7	NA	CASSSDSPYEQYF	TGTGCCAGCAGCTCGGACAGCCCCTACGAGCAGTACTTC
once	TRBV27	TRBJ2-4	NA	CASSLSLLNIQYF	TGTGCCAGCAGTTTATCACTGCTAAACATTCAGTACTTC
NA	TRBV29-1	TRBJ1-5	NA	CSVVQGSDPQHF	TGCAGCGTTGTCCAGGGATCCGATCCCCAGCATTTT
NA	TRBV19	TRBJ2-7	TRBD2	CASSIGALAGDGYEQYF	TGTGCCAGTAGTATAGGAGCTCTAGCGGGAGACGGTTACGAGCAGTACTTC
NA	TRBV9	TRBJ1-1	TRBD1	CASSGTGSEAFF	TGTGCCAGCAGCGGGACAGGGTCTGAAGCTTTCTTT
NA	TRBV19	TRBJ2-1	NA	CASSVSPSSYNEQFF	TGTGCCAGTAGTGTCTCCCCGAGCTCCTACAATGAGCAGTTCTTC